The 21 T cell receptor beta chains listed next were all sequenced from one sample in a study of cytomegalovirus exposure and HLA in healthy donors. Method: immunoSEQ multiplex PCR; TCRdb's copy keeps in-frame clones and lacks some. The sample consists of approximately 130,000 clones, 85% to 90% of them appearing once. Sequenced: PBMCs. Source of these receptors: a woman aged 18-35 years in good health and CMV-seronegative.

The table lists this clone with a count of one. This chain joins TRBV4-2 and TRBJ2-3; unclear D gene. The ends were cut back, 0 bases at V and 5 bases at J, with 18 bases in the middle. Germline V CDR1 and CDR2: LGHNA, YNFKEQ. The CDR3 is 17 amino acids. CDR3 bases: TGTGCCAGCAGCCAAGATTACAGTTCCACCCCTGGAGATACGCAGTATTTT. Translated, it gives CASSQDYSSTPGDTQYF.

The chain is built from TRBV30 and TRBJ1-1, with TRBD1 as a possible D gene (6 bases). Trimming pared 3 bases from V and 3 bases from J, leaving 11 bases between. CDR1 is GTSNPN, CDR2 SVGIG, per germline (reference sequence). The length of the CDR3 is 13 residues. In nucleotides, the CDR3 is TGTGCCTGGAGCGACAGGCAGGACACTGAAGCTTTCTTT. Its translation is CAWSDRQDTEAFF.

DNA for the CDR3: TGTGCCAGCAGCCAGGGGGCGAATGAAAAACTGTTTTTT. As protein: CASSQGANEKLFF. The chain combines TRBV5-4 with TRBJ1-4, with 8 bases that match TRBD1. The germline gives CDR1 SGHNT, CDR2 YYREEE (reference sequence). The junction had 1 base not matched to a gene; V was cut back by 4 bases and J by 5 bases. The length of the CDR3 is 13 residues.

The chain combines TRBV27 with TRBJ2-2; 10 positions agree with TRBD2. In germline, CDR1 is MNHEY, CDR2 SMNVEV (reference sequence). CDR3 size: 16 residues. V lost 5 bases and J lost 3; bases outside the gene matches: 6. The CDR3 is CASSRLAGEDTGELFF. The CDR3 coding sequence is TGTGCCAGCAGTAGGCTAGCGGGGGAAGACACCGGGGAGCTGTTTTTT.

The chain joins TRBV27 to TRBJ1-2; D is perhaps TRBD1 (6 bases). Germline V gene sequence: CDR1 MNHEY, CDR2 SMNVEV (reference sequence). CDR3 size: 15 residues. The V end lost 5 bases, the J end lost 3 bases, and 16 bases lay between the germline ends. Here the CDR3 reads CASSPQPRGDYGYTF. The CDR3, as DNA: TGTGCCAGCAGTCCCCAACCCAGGGGCGACTATGGCTACACCTTC.

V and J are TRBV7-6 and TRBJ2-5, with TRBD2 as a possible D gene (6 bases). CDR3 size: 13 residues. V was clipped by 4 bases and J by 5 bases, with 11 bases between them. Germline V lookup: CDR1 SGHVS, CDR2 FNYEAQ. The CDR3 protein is CASSYSGRETQYF. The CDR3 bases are TGTGCCAGCAGCTACAGCGGGCGGGAGACCCAGTACTTC.

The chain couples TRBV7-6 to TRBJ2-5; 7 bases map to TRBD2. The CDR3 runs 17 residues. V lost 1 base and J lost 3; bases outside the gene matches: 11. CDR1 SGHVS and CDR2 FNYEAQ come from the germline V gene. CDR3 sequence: CASSLGGWTRVEETQYF. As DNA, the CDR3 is TGTGCCAGCAGCTTAGGCGGCTGGACTAGGGTCGAAGAGACCCAGTACTTC. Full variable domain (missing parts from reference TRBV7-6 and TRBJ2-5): GAGVSQSPRYKVTKRGQDVALRCDPISGHVSLYWYRQALGQGPEFLTYFNYEAQQDKSGLPNDRFSAERPEGSISTLTIQRTEQRDSAMYRCASSLGGWTRVEETQYFGPGTRLLVL.

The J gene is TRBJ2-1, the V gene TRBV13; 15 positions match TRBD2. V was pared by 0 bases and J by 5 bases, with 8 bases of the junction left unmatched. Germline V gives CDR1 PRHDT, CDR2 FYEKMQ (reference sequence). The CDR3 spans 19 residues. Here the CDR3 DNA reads TGTGCCAGCAGCTTAGGGCATCGGCGGACTAGCGGGAGGGACAATGAGCAGTTCTTC. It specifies CASSLGHRRTSGRDNEQFF. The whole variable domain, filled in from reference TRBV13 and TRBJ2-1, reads AAGVIQSPRHLIKEKRETATLKCYPIPRHDTVYWYQQGPGQDPQFLISFYEKMQSDKGSIPDRFSAQQFSDYHSELNMSSLELGDSALYFCASSLGHRRTSGRDNEQFFGPGTRLTVL.

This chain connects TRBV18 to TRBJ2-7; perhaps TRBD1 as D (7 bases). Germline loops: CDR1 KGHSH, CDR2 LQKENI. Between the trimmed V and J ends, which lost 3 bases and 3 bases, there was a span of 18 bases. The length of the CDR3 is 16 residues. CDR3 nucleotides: TGTGCCAGCTCACCCCCCAGGGGGGCTAACAACTACGAGCAGTACTTC. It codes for CASSPPRGANNYEQYF.

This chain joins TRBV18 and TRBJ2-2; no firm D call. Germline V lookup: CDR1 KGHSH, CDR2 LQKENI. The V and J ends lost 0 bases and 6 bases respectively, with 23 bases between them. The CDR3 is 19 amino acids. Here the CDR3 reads CASSPPEPSNLYMAGELFF. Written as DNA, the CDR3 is TGTGCCAGCTCACCACCTGAGCCTTCAAATCTGTATATGGCCGGGGAGCTGTTTTTT.

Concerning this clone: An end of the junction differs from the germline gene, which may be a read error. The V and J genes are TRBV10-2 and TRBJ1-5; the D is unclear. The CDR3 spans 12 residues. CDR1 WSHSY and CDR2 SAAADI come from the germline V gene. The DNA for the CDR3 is TGCACCAGCAGTGAAAGAGGTCAGCCCCAGCATTTT. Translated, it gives CTSSERGQPQHF.

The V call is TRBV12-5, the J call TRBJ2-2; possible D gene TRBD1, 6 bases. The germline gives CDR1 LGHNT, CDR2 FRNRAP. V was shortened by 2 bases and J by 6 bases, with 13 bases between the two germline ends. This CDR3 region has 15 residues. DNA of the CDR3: TGTGCTAGTGGTTTGTGGGGGCTGGGGGCCGGGGAGCTGTTTTTT. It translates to CASGLWGLGAGELFF.

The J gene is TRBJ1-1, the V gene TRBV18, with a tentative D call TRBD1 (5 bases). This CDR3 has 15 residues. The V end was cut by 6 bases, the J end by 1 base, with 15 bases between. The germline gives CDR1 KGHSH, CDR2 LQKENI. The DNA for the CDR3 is TGTGCCAGCTCCCGGGGGGGGATTGGGAACACTGAAGCTTTCTTT. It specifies CASSRGGIGNTEAFF.

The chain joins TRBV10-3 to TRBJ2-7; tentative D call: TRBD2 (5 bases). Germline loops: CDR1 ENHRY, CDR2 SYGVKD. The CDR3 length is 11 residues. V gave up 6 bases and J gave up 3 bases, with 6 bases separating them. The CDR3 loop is CAIRDFYEQYF. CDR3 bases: TGTGCCATCAGGGACTTCTACGAGCAGTACTTC.

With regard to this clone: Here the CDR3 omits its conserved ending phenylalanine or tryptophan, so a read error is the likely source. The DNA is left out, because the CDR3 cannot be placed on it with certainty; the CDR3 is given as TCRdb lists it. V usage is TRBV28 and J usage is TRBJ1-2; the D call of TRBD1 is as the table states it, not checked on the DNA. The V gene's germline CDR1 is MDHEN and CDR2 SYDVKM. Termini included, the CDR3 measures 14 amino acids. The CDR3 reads CASSSLGQDKDQTR.

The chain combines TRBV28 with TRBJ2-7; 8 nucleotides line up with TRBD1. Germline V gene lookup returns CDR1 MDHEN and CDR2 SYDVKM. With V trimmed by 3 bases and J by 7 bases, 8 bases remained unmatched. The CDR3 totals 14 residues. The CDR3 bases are TGTGCCAGCAGTTTCGGGACAGGCCTGGGGGAGCAGTACTTC. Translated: CASSFGTGLGEQYF.

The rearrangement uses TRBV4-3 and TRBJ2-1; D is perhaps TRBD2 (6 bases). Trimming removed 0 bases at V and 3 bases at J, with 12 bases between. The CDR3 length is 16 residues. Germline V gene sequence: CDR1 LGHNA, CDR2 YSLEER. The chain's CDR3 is CASSQDPAGYYNEQFF. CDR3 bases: TGCGCCAGCAGCCAAGATCCGGCGGGATACTACAATGAGCAGTTCTTC.

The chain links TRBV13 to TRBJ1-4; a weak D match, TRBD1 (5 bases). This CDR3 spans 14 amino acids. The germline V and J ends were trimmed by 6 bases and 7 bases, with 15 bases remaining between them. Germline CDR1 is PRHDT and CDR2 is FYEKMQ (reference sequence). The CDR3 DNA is TGTGCCAGCAGTCGTAGGGGTTCGGGTGAAAAACTGTTTTTT. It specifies CASSRRGSGEKLFF.

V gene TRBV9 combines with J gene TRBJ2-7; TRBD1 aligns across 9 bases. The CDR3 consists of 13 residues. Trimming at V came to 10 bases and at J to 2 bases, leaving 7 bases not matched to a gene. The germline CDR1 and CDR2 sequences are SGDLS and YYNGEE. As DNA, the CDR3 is TGTGCCGCAAAGACAGGGGGTGCCTACGAGCAGTACTTC. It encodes CAAKTGGAYEQYF.

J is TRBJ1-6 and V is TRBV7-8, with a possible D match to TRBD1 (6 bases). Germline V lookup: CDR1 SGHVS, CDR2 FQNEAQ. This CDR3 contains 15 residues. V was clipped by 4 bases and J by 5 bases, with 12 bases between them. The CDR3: CASSSQGSNNSPLHF. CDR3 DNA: TGTGCCAGCAGCTCGCAGGGGTCAAATAATTCACCCCTCCACTTT.

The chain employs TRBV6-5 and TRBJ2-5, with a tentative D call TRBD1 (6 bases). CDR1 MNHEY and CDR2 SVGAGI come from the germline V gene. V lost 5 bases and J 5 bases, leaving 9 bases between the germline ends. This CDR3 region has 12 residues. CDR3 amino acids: CASSNRVETQYF. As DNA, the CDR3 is TGTGCCAGCAGTAACAGGGTGGAGACCCAGTACTTC.